The clone carrying this TCR beta chain has more than one count but fewer than ten. This sample stems from a study of blood T cell repertoires in COVID-19. Study-level background: COVID-19 samples collected from the United States, Italy and Spain covered acute and convalescent phases.

Per the study methods: From reference gene primer amplification, estimates of nucleated cell counts were derived. The protocol was immunoSEQ multiplex PCR, while the TCRdb copy is restricted to in-frame clones and leaves out a portion. V and J calls plus clone size are reproduced from that table; the DNA served to infer D and trimming. The table lists hundreds of thousands of clones, approximately 84% of them singletons. The CDR3 is 13 residues long. Trimming stripped 5 bases from V and 4 bases from J, with 12 bases between. Germline loops: CDR1 SGHRS, CDR2 YFSETQ. This receptor was identified in an elderly woman with acute or convalescent COVID-19. The chain carries TRBV5-1 and TRBJ1-1, with D perhaps matching TRBD1 (6 bases). The sample was peripheral blood. CDR3 coding DNA: TGCGCCAGCAGGAGTGGCAGGGGCACTGAAGCTTTCTTT. Translating it yields CASRSGRGTEAFF.